These 23 T cell receptor beta chains came from one sample sequenced in a study of T cell repertoires in cytomegalovirus infection. Each CDR3 protein gets one entry after TCRdb re-called the reads with MiXCR. The sample lists 100,000 or so distinct CDR3 sequences; less than 25% were seen once. What was sequenced was CD8+ T cells from PBMCs. The receptors shown here come from a human donor in good health (CMV status not recorded). Some clones in this sample may be carry-over from other donors' samples.

V is TRBV5-6 and J is TRBJ1-4; possibly TRBD1 for D (5 bases). CDR1 SGHDT and CDR2 YYEEEE come from the germline V gene. The CDR3 sequence is 14 residues long. The V gene lost 0 bases and the J gene lost 8 bases, with 11 bases spanning the gap. The CDR3 DNA reads as TGTGCCAGCAGCTTGGAGGGGCCTGGGGAAAAACTGTTTTTT. Its translation is CASSLEGPGEKLFF. Variable domain in full (rest from reference TRBV5-6 and TRBJ1-4): DAGVTQSPTHLIKTRGQQVTLRCSPKSGHDTVSWYQQALGQGPQFIFQYYEEEERQRGNFPDRFSGHQFPNYSSELNVNALLLGDSALYLCASSLEGPGEKLFFGSGTQLSVL.

This clonotype showed up many times. The chain joins TRBV27 to TRBJ2-1; 7 nucleotides match TRBD2. The CDR3 loop spans 14 amino acids. V was pared by 5 bases and J by 7 bases, with 8 bases of the junction left unmatched. CDR1 is MNHEY, CDR2 SMNVEV, per germline (reference sequence). For the CDR3, the DNA is TGTGCCAGCAGTCATAGGACTAGTCAGAATGAGCAGTTCTTC. Its protein product is CASSHRTSQNEQFF.

For this clonotype: This may stem from a read error, because a much larger clone lies one nucleotide away. V and J are TRBV11-2 and TRBJ1-1, with 7 positions matching TRBD1. The length of the CDR3 is 16 residues. Germline lookup yields CDR1 SGHAT and CDR2 FQNNGV. V lost 7 bases to trimming and J lost 3 bases; unmatched junction nucleotides: 14. CDR3 residues: CASTIGADRVDTEAFF. In nucleotides, the CDR3 is TGTGCCAGCACCATAGGGGCCGACAGGGTAGACACTGAAGCTTTCTTT.

This clonotype was found many times. This chain uses TRBV7-2 with TRBJ2-5; 7 nucleotides match TRBD1. The germline V gene has CDR1 SGHTA and CDR2 FQGNSA. The CDR3 is made up of 13 amino acids. Losses at the gene ends were 5 bases for V and 5 bases for J; bases not matched to a gene: 5. The CDR3 loop reads CASSRRGLETQYF. In DNA form, the CDR3 reads TGTGCCAGCAGCCGAAGGGGGCTGGAGACCCAGTACTTC.

The CDR3 DNA reads as TGTGCCAGCGGGACAGGGGACGATAGCAATCAGCCCCAGCATTTT. This gives the protein CASGTGDDSNQPQHF. This sequence joins TRBV28 and TRBJ1-5, with 10 bases lining up with TRBD1. Germline-derived CDR1 and CDR2 are MDHEN and SYDVKM. Losses at the gene ends were 8 bases for V and 0 bases for J; bases not matched to a gene: 4. The CDR3 consists of 15 residues.

In this sample, this clonotype turned up a few times. This chain uses TRBV6-5 with TRBJ1-1; 8 bases agree with TRBD1. CDR1 is MNHEY and CDR2 is SVGAGI in the germline V gene. Unmatched junction bases numbered 7, after V lost 6 bases and J lost 4 bases. The CDR3 sequence is 14 residues long. CDR3 sequence: CASSPRGQSTEAFF. The CDR3 region has the DNA TGTGCCAGCAGCCCCAGGGGGCAGAGCACTGAAGCTTTCTTT.

This clonotype has a count of ten or more. This sequence joins TRBV28 and TRBJ1-4; no clear D. V lost 8 bases and J lost 0, with 13 bases in between. Germline V gene data show CDR1 as MDHEN and CDR2 as SYDVKM. There are 15 residues in the CDR3. In DNA, the CDR3 is TGTGCCAGCCGACTCAGGAAGGCAACTAATGAAAAACTGTTTTTT. Translated, it gives CASRLRKATNEKLFF.

This chain joins TRBV29-1 and TRBJ2-3; 10 bases align to TRBD2. V lost 4 bases, J lost 5 bases, and 3 bases stayed unmatched. CDR3 length: 13 amino acids. The germline V gene encodes CDR1 SQVTM and CDR2 ANQGSEA. CDR3 nucleotide sequence: TGCAGCGTTGCTAGCGGGGGTGGAGATACGCAGTATTTT. Translated: CSVASGGGDTQYF.

As DNA, the CDR3 is TGTGCCAGCAGACCGCTGGATACCCCGAGGCCCCAGCATTTT. This gives the protein CASRPLDTPRPQHF. The gene calls are TRBV28 and TRBJ1-5; D is unresolved. The CDR3 has 14 amino acids. V was cut by 6 bases and J by 9 bases, with 18 bases left in between. Germline V gene data show CDR1 as MDHEN and CDR2 as SYDVKM.

This clonotype was observed a handful of times. The chain couples TRBV7-9 to TRBJ2-3, with D perhaps matching TRBD2 (6 bases). V was shortened by 1 base and J by 1 base, with 15 bases between the two germline ends. The CDR3 has 17 amino acids. Germline values: CDR1 SEHNR, CDR2 FQNEAQ (reference sequence). CDR3 sequence (DNA): TGTGCCAGCAGCTTAGAGGTGCGGCGGGGAGGCACAGATACGCAGTATTTT. Translating it yields CASSLEVRRGGTDTQYF.

The CDR3 sequence is CATSDLMWMNTEAFF. As DNA, the CDR3 is TGTGCCACCAGTGATTTAATGTGGATGAACACTGAAGCTTTCTTT. The chain couples TRBV24-1 to TRBJ1-1; D is unclear. Germline assignment: CDR1 KGHDR and CDR2 SFDVKD. The V and J ends lost 1 base and 0 bases respectively, with 8 bases between them. The CDR3 extends over 15 amino acids.

This clonotype was seen a few times. V usage is TRBV28 and J usage is TRBJ2-5; D is undetermined. Trimming cost V 7 bases and J 4 bases, with 16 bases left between them. The CDR3 consists of 14 residues. Looked up from germline, CDR1 is MDHEN and CDR2 is SYDVKM. The CDR3 sequence is CASTLPGWGETQYF. The DNA for the CDR3 is TGTGCCAGCACCCTTCCCGGGTGGGGAGAGACCCAGTACTTC. Based on the CDR3 plus reference TRBV28 and TRBJ2-5, the full variable domain is DVKVTQSSRYLVKRTGEKVFLECVQDMDHENMFWYRQDPGLGLRLIYFSYDVKMKEKGDIPEGYSVSREKKERFSLILESASTNQTSMYLCASTLPGWGETQYFGPGTRLLVL.

This clonotype came up many times. This chain links TRBV7-2 with TRBJ2-3; weak D call: TRBD1 (7 bases). From germline, CDR1 is SGHTA and CDR2 FQGNSA. V shed 6 bases and J shed 2 bases, with 15 bases lying between them. The CDR3 sequence is 15 residues long. The CDR3 loop reads CASSLGGTVTDTQYF. The DNA of the CDR3 is TGTGCCAGCAGTCTAGGGGGGACAGTCACAGATACGCAGTATTTT.

This chain uses TRBV5-6 with TRBJ2-5; perhaps TRBD2 as D (5 bases). CDR1 is SGHDT, CDR2 YYEEEE, per germline. V was cut by 5 bases and J by 5 bases, with 10 bases left in between. The CDR3 is 12 residues long. This CDR3 reads CASRKTGETQYF. CDR3 coding DNA: TGTGCCAGCAGAAAGACGGGGGAGACCCAGTACTTC.

Only a few counts were recorded for this clonotype. CDR3 in DNA: TGTGCCAGCAGTTTAGGCAGGGCTCAGCCCCAGCATTTT. Translating it yields CASSLGRAQPQHF. The rearrangement joins TRBV12-3 or TRBV12-4 to TRBJ1-5; tentative D call: TRBD1 (5 bases). Trimming took off 1 base at V and 6 bases at J, with 7 bases between the two ends. The CDR3 covers 13 residues.

The sample holds many counts of this clonotype. The chain joins TRBV20-1 to TRBJ2-7; D not resolved. Germline V gene data show CDR1 as DFQATT and CDR2 as SNEGSKA (reference sequence). The V and J ends lost 3 bases and 5 bases respectively, with 5 bases between them. The CDR3 contains 10 residues. CDR3: CSASKNEQYF. As DNA, the CDR3 is TGCAGTGCTAGTAAAAACGAGCAGTACTTC.

This chain uses TRBV30 with TRBJ2-5; D is ambiguous. CDR3 length: 10 residues. Germline-derived CDR1 and CDR2 are GTSNPN and SVGIG (reference sequence). With 1 base removed from V and 10 bases from J, the gap between germline ends came to 7 bases. The CDR3 sequence is CAWSDGVQYF. The CDR3 nucleotides read TGTGCCTGGAGTGACGGTGTCCAGTACTTC.

In this sample, this clonotype turned up a few times. The chain carries TRBV20-1 and TRBJ1-5, with D tentatively TRBD1 (5 bases). CDR3 length equals 13 residues. CDR1 and CDR2 from the germline V gene are DFQATT and SNEGSKA (reference sequence). V was trimmed by 6 bases and J by 0 bases, leaving 9 bases between them. CDR3: CSAKDISNQPQHF. The CDR3 DNA follows: TGCAGTGCCAAGGACATTAGCAATCAGCCCCAGCATTTT.

The chain combines TRBV14 with TRBJ2-1; D remains ambiguous. The CDR3 loop spans 15 amino acids. Germline CDR1 SGHDN, CDR2 FVKESK. The V and J ends lost 2 bases and 6 bases respectively, with 14 bases between them. CDR3 sequence: CASSQSARFGNEQFF. In DNA, the CDR3 is TGTGCCAGCAGCCAATCCGCAAGATTTGGCAATGAGCAGTTCTTC.

This clonotype occurred a few times. The CDR3 spells CASSPLGPAVEQYF. For the CDR3, the DNA is TGTGCCAGCAGCCCGTTAGGGCCAGCGGTCGAGCAGTACTTC. This chain connects TRBV7-2 to TRBJ2-7, with a weak D call TRBD2 (5 bases). Per the germline V gene, CDR1 is SGHTA and CDR2 is FQGNSA. Trimming left V 5 bases short and J 6 bases short, with 17 bases between. The CDR3 contains 14 residues.

This clonotype was detected only a few times. The chain recombines TRBV7-2 with TRBJ1-2; D possibly corresponds to TRBD1 (5 bases). Germline V gene lookup returns CDR1 SGHTA and CDR2 FQGNSA. The length of the CDR3 is 15 residues. V shed 1 base and J shed 5 bases, with 14 bases lying between them. CDR3 sequence: CASSLGQGLLYGYTF. The CDR3 DNA sequence: TGTGCCAGCAGCTTAGGGCAGGGACTCCTTTATGGCTACACCTTC.

The chain links TRBV29-1 to TRBJ1-1, with 7 bases that match TRBD1. The germline CDR1 and CDR2 sequences are SQVTM and ANQGSEA. The CDR3 has 14 amino acids. The ends lost 3 bases at V and 8 bases at J; junction bases unmatched: 12. CDR3 in DNA: TGCAGCGTTGAGTATGGCAGGGGGGGGATGGAAGCTTTCTTT. Translating it yields CSVEYGRGGMEAFF.

The chain has TRBV12-3 or TRBV12-4 and TRBJ2-3, with D uncertain. The germline V and J ends were trimmed by 3 bases and 0 bases, with 4 bases remaining between them. This CDR3 has 13 amino acids. The DNA for the CDR3 is TGTGCCAGCAGTTTCGGAAGCACAGATACGCAGTATTTT. This encodes CASSFGSTDTQYF.